This T cell receptor beta chain originates from a study of blood T cell repertoires in COVID-19. Overall study: Some COVID-19 samples were acute and others convalescent; all came from the United States, Italy and Spain. T cells, B-cell-depleted T cells, or PBMCs provided the cDNA or gDNA that served as material.

This CDR3 contains 17 residues. Per germline, CDR1 MNHEY and CDR2 SMNVEV (reference sequence). V lost 4 bases, J lost 0 bases, and 5 bases stayed unmatched. Authors' processing steps: Nucleated cell number was recorded as an estimate derived from reference gene primer amplification. The protocol was immunoSEQ multiplex PCR, while the TCRdb copy is restricted to in-frame clones and leaves out a portion. V and J calls and clone size are copied from that table; D and trimming were computed from the DNA. The table has roughly 28,000 clones, approximately 88% seen once. The clonotype originates from a woman between 50 and 59 years old with active COVID-19. The chain has TRBV27 and TRBJ2-3; 12 bases align to TRBD2. The sequenced material came from peripheral blood. CDR3 amino acids: CASSSLAGGRSTDTQYF. DNA for the CDR3: TGTGCCAGCAGTTCACTAGCGGGAGGCCGTAGCACAGATACGCAGTATTTT.